This entry concerns a single T cell receptor beta chain. The data were produced by immunoSEQ multiplex PCR, yet TCRdb's version contains in-frame clones alone and is incomplete. The data contain 700,000 to 950,000 clones, about 96% of them singletons. These data are taken from a study of shared clonotypes between healthy human individuals. This CDR3 has 15 residues. V shed 8 bases, J shed 3 bases, and the junction held 10 bases outside the gene matches. Germline V gene data show CDR1 as MDHEN and CDR2 as SYDVKM. Naive CD8 cells, CD45RO-negative and positively selected for CCR7, excluded terminally differentiated effector memory CD45RA+ cells.

The source material was naive CD8+ T cells sorted from blood. This clonotype was obtained from a man in his thirties or forties in good health. The chain links TRBV28 to TRBJ2-1, with 7 bases lining up with TRBD2. As DNA, the CDR3 is TGTGCCAGCTCCCGGGACTACGATGGCTACAATGAGCAGTTCTTC. It specifies CASSRDYDGYNEQFF.